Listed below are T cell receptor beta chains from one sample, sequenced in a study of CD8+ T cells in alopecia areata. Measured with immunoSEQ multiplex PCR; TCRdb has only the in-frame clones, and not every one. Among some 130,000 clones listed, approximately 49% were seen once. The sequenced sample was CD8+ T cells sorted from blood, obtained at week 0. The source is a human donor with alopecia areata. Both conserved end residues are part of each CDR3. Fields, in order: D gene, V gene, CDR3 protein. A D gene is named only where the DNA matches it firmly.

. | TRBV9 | CASSTQGTEAFF
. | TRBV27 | CASSLLGAPPETQYF
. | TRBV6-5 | CASSYGAAYNEQFF
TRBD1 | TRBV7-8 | CASSPRDRADDEQFF
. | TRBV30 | CAWSPLDPGSQYF
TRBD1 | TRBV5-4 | CASSYDRGYDGYTF
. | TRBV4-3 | CASSQALQGLAFF
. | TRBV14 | CASSQENRNYEQYF
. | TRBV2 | CASSEFRPLESPLHF
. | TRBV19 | CASSPEGQGWVEQFF
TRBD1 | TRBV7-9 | CASSPGTEETQYF
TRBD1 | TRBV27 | CASSSLSDRESFLETQYF
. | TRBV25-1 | CASTSGDKQYF
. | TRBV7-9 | CASSQAGVSGQPQHF
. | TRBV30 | CAWSVPDGVNNEKLFF